Below, 12 T cell receptor beta chains from the same sample are listed, as sequenced in a study of blood T cell repertoires in COVID-19. Some clones are missing from TCRdb's copy, which holds only in-frame ones; the method was immunoSEQ multiplex PCR. The table has about 130,000 clones, less than 90% seen once. Sequenced sample: peripheral blood. These receptors originate from a man aged 70 or older with acute or convalescent COVID-19.

The chain is built from TRBV12-3 or TRBV12-4 and TRBJ1-2, with D possibly matching TRBD1 (6 bases). V shed 3 bases and J shed 5 bases, with 10 bases lying between them. The CDR3 consists of 13 residues. The CDR3 coding sequence is TGTGCCAGCAGTTTGGACAGTCAATATGGCTACACCTTC. It codes for CASSLDSQYGYTF.

The rearrangement links TRBV9 to TRBJ1-4; no clear D. This CDR3 is built from 16 residues. Germline V gene data show CDR1 as SGDLS and CDR2 as YYNGEE. V was clipped by 0 bases and J by 0 bases, with 9 bases between them. The CDR3 DNA reads as TGTGCCAGCAGCGTAGGGCAACCTGCAACTAATGAAAAACTGTTTTTT. It translates to CASSVGQPATNEKLFF. The whole variable domain, remainder taken from reference TRBV9 and TRBJ1-4, is DSGVTQTPKHLITATGQRVTLRCSPRSGDLSVYWYQQSLDQGLQFLIQYYNGEERAKGNILERFSAQQFPDLHSELNLSSLELGDSALYFCASSVGQPATNEKLFFGSGTQLSVL.

This chain joins TRBV5-1 and TRBJ2-2; 7 positions agree with TRBD1. J was trimmed by 5 bases and V by 0 bases; bases with no gene match: 4. This CDR3 contains 15 residues. Germline values: CDR1 SGHRS, CDR2 YFSETQ. The CDR3 loop reads CASSLGQGKTGELFF. CDR3 in DNA: TGCGCCAGCAGCTTGGGACAGGGAAAAACCGGGGAGCTGTTTTTT.

The chain joins TRBV7-2 to TRBJ2-7; 7 bases are shared with TRBD2. The V and J ends lost 1 base and 2 bases, in that order; junction bases with no gene match: 5. Germline loops: CDR1 SGHTA, CDR2 FQGNSA. The CDR3 loop spans 15 amino acids. CDR3 in amino acids: CASSLGFGGAYEQYF. For the CDR3, the DNA is TGTGCCAGCAGCTTAGGCTTTGGGGGGGCCTACGAGCAGTACTTC.

V usage is TRBV5-4 and J usage is TRBJ1-1; TRBD1 agrees at 7 bases. Trimming took 3 bases from V and 1 from J; bases not matched to a gene: 6. Germline CDR1 reads SGHNT; CDR2 reads YYREEE (reference sequence). The CDR3 sequence is 15 residues long. CDR3 sequence reads: CASSSRDSANTEAFF. The CDR3 DNA reads as TGTGCCAGCAGCTCTCGGGACAGCGCGAACACTGAAGCTTTCTTT.

The chain has TRBV27 and TRBJ2-2; perhaps TRBD2 as D (5 bases). Trimming left V 5 bases short and J 3 bases short, with 7 bases between. The germline gives CDR1 MNHEY, CDR2 SMNVEV (reference sequence). This CDR3 region has 13 residues. Here the CDR3 DNA reads TGTGCCAGCAGTGCTAGCTACACCGGGGAGCTGTTTTTT. Amino acid sequence: CASSASYTGELFF.

This chain connects TRBV25-1 to TRBJ1-3; D gene uncertain. CDR3 size: 15 residues. The V end was cut by 5 bases, the J end by 3 bases, with 14 bases between. Germline values: CDR1 MGHDK, CDR2 SYGVNS. The CDR3 reads CASSRAGAGGNTIYF. For the CDR3, the DNA is TGTGCCAGCAGTCGCGCCGGAGCGGGTGGAAACACCATATATTTT.

This clone has only one observation. The CDR3 nucleotides read TGTGCCAGCAGCCAATATGGTACAGGCAAACACACCTTC. This encodes CASSQYGTGKHTF. The chain recombines TRBV14 with TRBJ1-2; D is possibly TRBD1 (5 bases). CDR1 is SGHDN, CDR2 FVKESK, per germline. The CDR3 loop spans 13 amino acids. Trimming pared 2 bases from V and 12 bases from J, leaving 16 bases between.

Turning to this clone: In the same sample, other DNA sequences code for this CDR3. This chain joins TRBV6-5 and TRBJ2-5; 7 bases are shared with TRBD1. The CDR3 consists of 14 residues. Germline trimming cut 5 bases from V and 2 bases from J; bases unmatched to any gene: 5. Germline V gives CDR1 MNHEY, CDR2 SVGAGI. CDR3 DNA sequence: TGTGCCAGCAGTCCCCGACAGGGACAAGAGACCCAGTACTTC. This sequence encodes CASSPRQGQETQYF.

This clone showed up just once. V gene TRBV5-5 combines with J gene TRBJ2-6; TRBD2 might be the D (5 bases). Looked up from germline, CDR1 is SGHKS and CDR2 is YYEKEE (reference sequence). CDR3 size: 17 residues. V lost 0 bases to trimming and J lost 0 bases, with 10 bases between them. This chain's CDR3 is CASSLGGLRSGANVLTF. For the CDR3, the DNA is TGTGCCAGCAGCTTGGGAGGGCTTCGCTCTGGGGCCAACGTCCTGACTTTC. The whole variable domain, remainder taken from reference TRBV5-5 and TRBJ2-6, is DAGVTQSPTHLIKTRGQQVTLRCSPISGHKSVSWYQQVLGQGPQFIFQYYEKEERGRGNFPDRFSARQFPNYSSELNVNALLLGDSALYLCASSLGGLRSGANVLTFGAGSRLTVL.

This rearrangement joins TRBV28 to TRBJ1-5; TRBD1 is a possible D gene (6 bases). The CDR3 length is 13 residues. CDR1 is MDHEN, CDR2 SYDVKM, per germline. Trimming stripped 7 bases from V and 6 bases from J, with 13 bases between. DNA of the CDR3: TGTGCCAGCACCCCGGGACATAGTCAGCCCCAGCATTTT. Residues: CASTPGHSQPQHF.

V gene TRBV24-1 combines with J gene TRBJ2-2; D might be TRBD1 (5 bases). The CDR3 loop spans 15 amino acids. Germline V gives CDR1 KGHDR, CDR2 SFDVKD. V lost 9 bases to trimming and J lost 8 bases, with 21 bases between them. The CDR3 bases are TGTGCCACCGCAGATCGGGCAGGGATAGGTGGGGAGCTGTTTTTT. Protein: CATADRAGIGGELFF.